The 28 T cell receptor beta chains in this list originate from one sample, sequenced in a study of T cells in Graves' hyperthyroidism and ophthalmopathy. Amplification yielded TCR beta CDR3 regions, with RNA transcripts as the source. During a first-round RT-PCR of the TCR CDR3, the HTBI primer set was used. TCRdb re-analysed the multiplex PCR reads in MiXCR, keeping a single row per CDR3 protein. The repertoire holds about 350,000 distinct CDR3 sequences, with roughly 13% as singletons. The sequenced sample consisted of blood. Receptor source: a young woman with Graves' hyperthyroidism.

The chain links TRBV7-2 to TRBJ1-5; a possible D gene is TRBD1 (5 bases). Looked up from germline, CDR1 is SGHTA and CDR2 is FQGNSA. The germline V and J ends were trimmed by 3 bases and 1 base, with 13 bases remaining between them. The CDR3 spans 16 residues. The CDR3 nucleotides are TGTGCCAGCAGCTTGGGAAGGGGTACCAGCAATCAGCCCCAGCATTTT. Protein sequence: CASSLGRGTSNQPQHF.

This clonotype showed up many times. The genes are TRBV28 and TRBJ1-5; 8 nucleotides align to TRBD1. The CDR3 has 14 residues. Per germline, CDR1 MDHEN and CDR2 SYDVKM. J gave up 7 bases and V 4 bases, and 6 bases lay outside the gene matches. The CDR3 spells CASSSDRGGQPQHF. The CDR3 coding sequence is TGTGCCAGCAGTTCAGACAGGGGAGGGCAGCCCCAGCATTTT.

Ten or more counts support this clonotype. The CDR3 DNA follows: TGTGCCAGCAGCTTAAGCGGGAGGGCCCTCAATGAGCAGTTCTTC. This codes for CASSLSGRALNEQFF. V gene TRBV11-2 combines with J gene TRBJ2-1; TRBD2 matches 10 bases. V lost 2 bases and J lost 6; bases outside the gene matches: 4. Germline-derived CDR1 and CDR2 are SGHAT and FQNNGV. There are 15 residues in the CDR3.

This clonotype came up once. A single base separates this from a much larger clone, so it may be a read error. The V gene is TRBV13, the J gene TRBJ2-3, with D possibly TRBD1 on 6 matching bases. Trimming removed 1 base from V and 4 bases from J, with 18 bases in between. The CDR3 is 17 amino acids. Looked up from germline, CDR1 is PRHDT and CDR2 is FYEKMQ (reference sequence). CDR3 bases: TGTGCCAGCAGCTTAGAAACCTGGTGGGGGCCCCCAGATACGCAGTATTTT. It yields the protein CASSLETWWGPPDTQYF.

Ten or more counts support this clonotype. This sequence joins TRBV28 and TRBJ1-5, with D unclear. CDR3 length: 16 residues. The germline gives CDR1 MDHEN, CDR2 SYDVKM. Between the trimmed V and J ends, which lost 1 base and 4 bases, there was a span of 14 bases. CDR3 region: CASSLLVTDPNQPQHF. CDR3 nucleotides: TGTGCCAGCAGTTTATTAGTGACCGACCCTAATCAGCCCCAGCATTTT.

This clonotype has ten or more counts. The V and J genes are TRBV20-1 and TRBJ1-1; a weak D match, TRBD1 (5 bases). In germline, CDR1 is DFQATT, CDR2 SNEGSKA (reference sequence). Trimming left V 4 bases short and J 2 bases short, with 17 bases between. This CDR3 has 15 amino acids. In nucleotides, the CDR3 is TGCAGTGCTACGAAACAGGCGTTAACCAACACTGAAGCTTTCTTT. Its protein is CSATKQALTNTEAFF.

The table lists this clonotype with many counts. The genes are TRBV20-1 and TRBJ2-7; 12 bases are shared with TRBD2. The germline V gene has CDR1 DFQATT and CDR2 SNEGSKA (reference sequence). The V segment lost 2 bases and the J segment 2 bases; nucleotides outside the gene matches: 7. The CDR3 spans 16 residues. CDR3 amino acids: CSARIGTSGFTYEQYF. The CDR3 nucleotides read TGCAGTGCTAGAATAGGGACTAGCGGGTTTACCTACGAGCAGTACTTC.

In this sample, this clonotype turned up a few times. V and J are TRBV29-1 and TRBJ1-1; a possible D gene is TRBD1 (6 bases). Germline V gene data show CDR1 as SQVTM and CDR2 as ANQGSEA. The germline V and J ends were trimmed by 7 bases and 1 base, with 16 bases remaining between them. This CDR3 has 14 amino acids. DNA of the CDR3: TGCAGCGCCAACCGAGGGGGGCCGAACACTGAAGCTTTCTTT. It specifies CSANRGGPNTEAFF. Full variable domain (outside the CDR3, taken from reference TRBV29-1 and TRBJ1-1): SAVISQKPSRDICQRGTSLTIQCQVDSQVTMMFWYRQQPGQSLTLIATANQGSEATYESGFVIDKFPISRPNLTFSTLTVSNMSPEDSSIYLCSANRGGPNTEAFFGQGTRLTVV.

This chain connects TRBV14 to TRBJ2-3; TRBD2 aligns across 11 bases. The CDR3 totals 15 residues. V was pared by 4 bases and J by 6 bases, with 6 bases of the junction left unmatched. Germline CDR1 is SGHDN and CDR2 is FVKESK. The CDR3 loop reads CASSLTSGSSDTQYF. Here the CDR3 DNA reads TGTGCCAGCAGCCTTACTAGCGGGAGTTCGGATACGCAGTATTTT.

This clonotype showed up just a few times. J is TRBJ2-3 and V is TRBV28; TRBD1 aligns across 7 bases. In germline, CDR1 is MDHEN, CDR2 SYDVKM. Trimming cost V 11 bases and J 2 bases; bases outside gene matches: 16. The CDR3 is 16 residues long. The CDR3 DNA reads as TGTGCCGCGACGGCCCCGGGGACAGATATCACAGATACGCAGTATTTT. This sequence encodes CAATAPGTDITDTQYF.

This clonotype came up many times. This chain uses TRBV7-2 with TRBJ1-5; D is undetermined. V was trimmed by 3 bases and J by 7 bases, leaving 16 bases between them. Per the germline V gene, CDR1 is SGHTA and CDR2 is FQGNSA. The CDR3 contains 15 residues. This CDR3 reads CASSFADAIGQPQHF. The CDR3 DNA sequence: TGTGCCAGCAGCTTCGCCGATGCAATTGGGCAGCCCCAGCATTTT.

This clonotype has a count of ten or more. V is TRBV28 and J is TRBJ1-5, with a weak D call TRBD1 (6 bases). CDR1 and CDR2 (germline): MDHEN, SYDVKM. V lost 10 bases and J 5 bases, leaving 18 bases between the germline ends. This CDR3 contains 14 residues. DNA for the CDR3: TGTGCCACCCGATGGGGGGCGGATGATCAGCCCCAGCATTTT. Its translation: CATRWGADDQPQHF.

This clonotype was recorded a few times. The chain carries TRBV19 and TRBJ2-2, with D perhaps matching TRBD2 (6 bases). CDR1 and CDR2 (germline): LNHDA, SQIVND (reference sequence). CDR3 length: 17 residues. Trimming removed 6 bases from V and 4 bases from J, with 21 bases in between. This CDR3 is CASSQRLVVYPTGELFF. CDR3 coding DNA: TGTGCCAGTAGCCAAAGACTAGTCGTTTATCCCACCGGGGAGCTGTTTTTT.

The chain uses TRBV30 and TRBJ2-1; 7 positions match TRBD2. V shed 5 bases, J shed 0 bases, and the junction held 7 bases outside the gene matches. Germline V gene lookup returns CDR1 GTSNPN and CDR2 SVGIG (reference sequence). The CDR3 is 15 amino acids. The CDR3 sequence: CAWDGSGFSYNEQFF. DNA of the CDR3: TGTGCCTGGGATGGTAGCGGGTTCTCCTACAATGAGCAGTTCTTC.

This clonotype was seen repeatedly, ten times or more. The chain employs TRBV2 and TRBJ1-2; 8 bases line up with TRBD1. Germline values: CDR1 SNHLY, CDR2 FYNNEI. J was trimmed by 10 bases and V by 6 bases; bases with no gene match: 10. This CDR3 comprises 13 residues. The CDR3 DNA sequence: TGTGCCAGCAGGGCCCCTGGACAGGGATTCTACACCTTC. Translation gives CASRAPGQGFYTF.

There are many counts of this clonotype. This chain links TRBV7-2 with TRBJ2-1; D remains unclear. This CDR3 is 14 amino acids long. The V and J ends lost 1 base and 7 bases respectively, with 11 bases between them. The germline gives CDR1 SGHTA, CDR2 FQGNSA. For the CDR3, the DNA is TGTGCCAGCAGCTTAGAGATAGCCGTGAATGAGCAGTTCTTC. Translating gives CASSLEIAVNEQFF.

Only a few counts were recorded for this clonotype. The chain employs TRBV19 and TRBJ2-1, with D tentatively TRBD1 or TRBD2 (5 bases each). The V end was cut by 4 bases, the J end by 8 bases, with 27 bases between. The CDR3 covers 18 residues. CDR1 LNHDA and CDR2 SQIVND come from the germline V gene (reference sequence). As DNA, the CDR3 is TGTGCCAGTAGTACGGCCCTAGAGCTGGGAGTATCCAGGGATGAGCAGTTCTTC. Translated: CASSTALELGVSRDEQFF.

This clonotype was seen a handful of times. The chain recombines TRBV5-8 with TRBJ1-1; 7 bases agree with TRBD1. V was clipped by 3 bases and J by 1 base; unmatched bases: 6. Germline CDR1 reads SGHTS; CDR2 reads YDEGEE. The CDR3 loop spans 15 amino acids. CDR3 bases: TGTGCCAGCAGCTCCTGGGAGGGGGCGAACACTGAAGCTTTCTTT. Translating it yields CASSSWEGANTEAFF. The entire variable domain, with the rest obtained from reference TRBV5-8 and TRBJ1-1, is as follows: EAGVTQSPTHLIKTRGQQATLRCSPISGHTSVYWYQQALGLGLQFLLWYDEGEERNRGNFPPRFSGRQFPNYSSELNVNALELEDSALYLCASSSWEGANTEAFFGQGTRLTVV.

This clonotype was recorded at least ten times. The chain has TRBV20-1 and TRBJ2-6, with TRBD1 matching over 8 bases. J was trimmed by 9 bases and V by 6 bases; bases with no gene match: 7. This CDR3 spans 13 amino acids. The germline V gene encodes CDR1 DFQATT and CDR2 SNEGSKA (reference sequence). The CDR3 loop is CSATRQGSNVLTF. The CDR3 DNA follows: TGCAGTGCAACCCGACAGGGGAGCAACGTCCTGACTTTC.

This clonotype was found many times. The genes are TRBV12-3 or TRBV12-4 and TRBJ2-5; 9 nucleotides align to TRBD2. The CDR3 has 15 residues. Losses at the gene ends were 4 bases for V and 2 bases for J; bases not matched to a gene: 5. CDR3: CASSSNSGGQETQYF. The DNA of the CDR3 is TGTGCCAGCAGTTCTAATAGCGGGGGACAAGAGACCCAGTACTTC.

The rearrangement uses TRBV5-1 and TRBJ2-2; TRBD2 might be the D (6 bases). Germline V CDR1 and CDR2: SGHRS, YFSETQ. The V end lost 1 base, the J end lost 5 bases, and 9 bases lay between the germline ends. The CDR3 has 14 residues. Here the CDR3 DNA reads TGCGCCAGCAGCTTGAGCGGAGGGACCGGGGAGCTGTTTTTT. Amino acids: CASSLSGGTGELFF.

The rearrangement joins TRBV13 to TRBJ2-7; no definite D call. The CDR3 has 14 residues. Looked up from germline, CDR1 is PRHDT and CDR2 is FYEKMQ (reference sequence). V lost 0 bases and J lost 5, with 11 bases in between. The CDR3: CASSLGEYSHEQYF. CDR3 DNA sequence: TGTGCCAGCAGCTTAGGGGAGTATAGTCACGAGCAGTACTTC.

This clonotype was counted at least ten times. The V gene is TRBV2, the J gene TRBJ1-5, with 8 positions matching TRBD1. J gave up 0 bases and V 6 bases, and 4 bases lay outside the gene matches. This CDR3 contains 15 residues. CDR1 and CDR2 (germline): SNHLY, FYNNEI. The CDR3 is CASRGQGYSNQPQHF. CDR3 bases: TGTGCCAGCAGAGGACAGGGATATAGCAATCAGCCCCAGCATTTT.

This clonotype has a handful of counts. V gene TRBV7-8 combines with J gene TRBJ2-7; TRBD2 agrees at 7 bases. The CDR3 loop spans 15 amino acids. J was trimmed by 2 bases and V by 6 bases; bases with no gene match: 10. Germline V gene data show CDR1 as SGHVS and CDR2 as FQNEAQ. The CDR3 sequence: CASRPDRLAPYEQYF. The CDR3 DNA is TGTGCCAGCAGACCCGACCGACTAGCCCCCTACGAGCAGTACTTC.

This clonotype was detected many times. V gene TRBV28 combines with J gene TRBJ2-7; D ambiguous. This CDR3 spans 11 amino acids. Germline CDR1 MDHEN, CDR2 SYDVKM. V was pared by 5 bases and J by 6 bases, with 8 bases between. The CDR3 spells CASSRQGEQYF. The CDR3 nucleotides read TGTGCCAGCAGTCGTCAAGGCGAGCAGTACTTC.

The chain recombines TRBV20-1 with TRBJ1-6, with 7 bases that match TRBD1. Germline assignment: CDR1 DFQATT and CDR2 SNEGSKA (reference sequence). Trimming at V came to 4 bases and at J to 10 bases, leaving 10 bases not matched to a gene. This CDR3 comprises 14 residues. The CDR3 region has the DNA TGCAGTGCTATCCGGGACAGTGGCGGCTCACCCCTCCACTTT. Its translation is CSAIRDSGGSPLHF.

This clonotype was observed many times. The J gene is TRBJ2-3, the V gene TRBV28; D is perhaps TRBD1 (6 bases). Trimming left V 5 bases short and J 3 bases short, with 12 bases between. The CDR3 runs 14 residues. Germline V gene data show CDR1 as MDHEN and CDR2 as SYDVKM. This CDR3 is CASSSTGITDTQYF. CDR3 bases: TGTGCCAGCAGTAGTACAGGGATTACAGATACGCAGTATTTT.

This clonotype was recorded a few times. This chain joins TRBV29-1 and TRBJ1-2; D gene uncertain. This CDR3 has 16 residues. Trimming took off 1 base at V and 4 bases at J, with 19 bases between the two ends. Germline V gives CDR1 SQVTM, CDR2 ANQGSEA. The CDR3 coding sequence is TGCAGCGTTGAAGCCGGTATCCATCGGAAGGGCTATGGCTACACCTTC. Translated: CSVEAGIHRKGYGYTF.